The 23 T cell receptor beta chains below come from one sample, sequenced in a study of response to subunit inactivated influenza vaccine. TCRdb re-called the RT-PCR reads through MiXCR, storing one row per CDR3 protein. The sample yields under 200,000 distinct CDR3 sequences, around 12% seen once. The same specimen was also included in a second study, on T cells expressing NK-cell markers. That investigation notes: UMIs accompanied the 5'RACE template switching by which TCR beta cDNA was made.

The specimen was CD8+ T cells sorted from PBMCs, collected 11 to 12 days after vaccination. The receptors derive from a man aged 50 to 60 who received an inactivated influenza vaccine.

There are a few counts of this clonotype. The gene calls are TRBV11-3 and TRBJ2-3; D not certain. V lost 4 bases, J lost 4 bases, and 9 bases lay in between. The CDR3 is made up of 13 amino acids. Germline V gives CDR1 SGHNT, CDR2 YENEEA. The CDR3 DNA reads TGTGCCAGCAGCTCGGGCAGCGCAGATACGCAGTATTTT. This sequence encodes CASSSGSADTQYF.

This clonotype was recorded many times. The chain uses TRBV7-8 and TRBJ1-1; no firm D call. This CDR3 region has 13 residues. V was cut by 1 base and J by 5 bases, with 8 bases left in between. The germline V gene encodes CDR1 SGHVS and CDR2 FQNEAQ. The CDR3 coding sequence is TGTGCCAGCAGCTTAGTTCTTCAAACTGAAGCTTTCTTT. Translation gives CASSLVLQTEAFF.

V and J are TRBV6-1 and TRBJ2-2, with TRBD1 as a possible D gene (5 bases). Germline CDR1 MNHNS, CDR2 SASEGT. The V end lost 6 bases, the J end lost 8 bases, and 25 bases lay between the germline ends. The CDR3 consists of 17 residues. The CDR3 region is CASSLQALRPNNGELFF. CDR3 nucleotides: TGTGCCAGCAGCCTACAGGCTCTTAGGCCTAACAATGGGGAGCTGTTTTTT.

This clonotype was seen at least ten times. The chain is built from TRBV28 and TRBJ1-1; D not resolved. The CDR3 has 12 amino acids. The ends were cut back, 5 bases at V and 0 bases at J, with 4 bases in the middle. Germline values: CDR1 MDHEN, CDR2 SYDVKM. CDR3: CASSTLNTEAFF. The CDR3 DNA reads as TGTGCCAGCAGTACACTGAACACTGAAGCTTTCTTT.

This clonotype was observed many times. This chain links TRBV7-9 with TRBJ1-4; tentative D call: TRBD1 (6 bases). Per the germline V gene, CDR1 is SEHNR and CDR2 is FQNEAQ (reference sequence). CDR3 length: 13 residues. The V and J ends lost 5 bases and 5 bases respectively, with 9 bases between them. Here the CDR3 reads CASSEGQNEKLFF. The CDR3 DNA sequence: TGTGCCAGCAGCGAAGGACAGAATGAAAAACTGTTTTTT.

The chain's CDR3 is CSVDVVGATNYGYTF. Written as DNA, the CDR3 is TGCAGCGTTGATGTCGTCGGGGCGACTAACTATGGCTACACCTTC. The J gene is TRBJ1-2, the V gene TRBV29-1; tentative D call: TRBD1 (5 bases). CDR3 length equals 15 residues. The V gene lost 3 bases and the J gene lost 0 bases, with 14 bases spanning the gap. CDR1 SQVTM and CDR2 ANQGSEA come from the germline V gene.

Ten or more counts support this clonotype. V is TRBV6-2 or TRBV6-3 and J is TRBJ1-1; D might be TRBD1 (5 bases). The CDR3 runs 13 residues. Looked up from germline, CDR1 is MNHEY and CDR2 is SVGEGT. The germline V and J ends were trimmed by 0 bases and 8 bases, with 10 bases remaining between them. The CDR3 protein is CASSYSEQAEAFF. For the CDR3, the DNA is TGTGCCAGCAGTTACTCAGAACAGGCGGAAGCTTTCTTT.

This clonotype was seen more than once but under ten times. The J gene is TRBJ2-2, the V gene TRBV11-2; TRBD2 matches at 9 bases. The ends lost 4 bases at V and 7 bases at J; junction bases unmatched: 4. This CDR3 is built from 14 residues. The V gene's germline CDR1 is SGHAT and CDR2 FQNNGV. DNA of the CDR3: TGTGCCAGCAGCTCTAGCGGGGCTTACGGGGAGCTGTTTTTT. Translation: CASSSSGAYGELFF.

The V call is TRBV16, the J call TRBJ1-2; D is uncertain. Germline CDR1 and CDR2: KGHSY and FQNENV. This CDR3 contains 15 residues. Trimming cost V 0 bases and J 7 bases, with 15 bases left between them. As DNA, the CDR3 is TGTGCCAGCAGCCAATCTCGGAGGGCAGACCTTGGCTACACCTTC. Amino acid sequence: CASSQSRRADLGYTF.

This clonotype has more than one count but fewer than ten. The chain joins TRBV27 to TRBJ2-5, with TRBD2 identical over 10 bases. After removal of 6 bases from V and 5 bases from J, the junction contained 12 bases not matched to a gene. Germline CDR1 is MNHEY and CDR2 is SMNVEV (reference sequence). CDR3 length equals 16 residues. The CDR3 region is CASRAGTSDLRETQYF. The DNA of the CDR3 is TGTGCCAGCAGAGCCGGGACTAGCGACCTTCGGGAGACCCAGTACTTC.

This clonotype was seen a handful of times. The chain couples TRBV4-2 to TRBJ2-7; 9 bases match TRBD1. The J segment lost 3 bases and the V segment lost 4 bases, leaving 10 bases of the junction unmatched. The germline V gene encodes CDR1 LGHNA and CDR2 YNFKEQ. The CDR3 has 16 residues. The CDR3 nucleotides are TGTGCCAGCAGCCCGGTTGGGACAGGGATTCACTACGAGCAGTACTTC. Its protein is CASSPVGTGIHYEQYF.

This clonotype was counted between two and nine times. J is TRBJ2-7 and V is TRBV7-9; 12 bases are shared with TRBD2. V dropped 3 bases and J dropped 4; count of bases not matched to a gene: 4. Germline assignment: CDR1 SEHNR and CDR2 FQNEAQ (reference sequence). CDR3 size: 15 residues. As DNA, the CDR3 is TGTGCCAGCAGCTTCGCTAGCGGGAGGGTTTACGAGCAGTACTTC. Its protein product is CASSFASGRVYEQYF.

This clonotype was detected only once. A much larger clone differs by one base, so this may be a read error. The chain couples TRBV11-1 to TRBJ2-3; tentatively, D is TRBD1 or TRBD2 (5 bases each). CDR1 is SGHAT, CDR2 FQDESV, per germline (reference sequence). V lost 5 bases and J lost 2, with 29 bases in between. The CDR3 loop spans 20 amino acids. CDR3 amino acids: CASSLILGASTEPVTDTQYF. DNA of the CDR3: TGTGCCAGCAGCCTAATACTCGGGGCTAGCACCGAACCGGTCACAGATACGCAGTATTTT.

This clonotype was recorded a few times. In DNA form, the CDR3 reads TGTGCCATCAGTGAGTTTGTTGGGGGCACAGATACGCAGTATTTT. Its translation: CAISEFVGGTDTQYF. V and J are TRBV10-3 and TRBJ2-3; the D is unclear. Germline V lookup: CDR1 ENHRY, CDR2 SYGVKD. V lost 1 base, J lost 1 base, and 9 bases lay in between. The CDR3 loop spans 15 amino acids.

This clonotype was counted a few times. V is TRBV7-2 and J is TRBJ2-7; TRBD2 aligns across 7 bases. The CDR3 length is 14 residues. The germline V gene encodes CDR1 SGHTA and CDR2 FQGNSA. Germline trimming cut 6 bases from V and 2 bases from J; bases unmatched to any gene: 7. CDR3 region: CASSQGGLAYEQYF. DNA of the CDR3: TGTGCCAGCAGTCAGGGAGGGTTAGCCTACGAGCAGTACTTC. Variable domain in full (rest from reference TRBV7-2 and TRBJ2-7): GAGVSQSPSNKVTEKGKDVELRCDPISGHTALYWYRQSLGQGLEFLIYFQGNSAPDKSGLPSDRFSAERTGGSVSTLTIQRTQQEDSAVYLCASSQGGLAYEQYFGPGTRLTVT.

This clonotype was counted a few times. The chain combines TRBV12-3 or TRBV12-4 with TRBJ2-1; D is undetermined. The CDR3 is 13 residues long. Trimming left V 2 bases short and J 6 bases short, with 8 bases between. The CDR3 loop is CASSLLLGNEQFF. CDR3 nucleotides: TGTGCCAGCAGTTTACTTTTGGGCAATGAGCAGTTCTTC.

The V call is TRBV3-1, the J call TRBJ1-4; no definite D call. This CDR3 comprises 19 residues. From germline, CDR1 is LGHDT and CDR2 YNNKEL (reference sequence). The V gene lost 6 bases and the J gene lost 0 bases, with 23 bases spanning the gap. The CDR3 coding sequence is TGTGCCAGCAGTGCTGGAGGACGGAGAACACGTGCAACTAATGAAAAACTGTTTTTT. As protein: CASSAGGRRTRATNEKLFF.

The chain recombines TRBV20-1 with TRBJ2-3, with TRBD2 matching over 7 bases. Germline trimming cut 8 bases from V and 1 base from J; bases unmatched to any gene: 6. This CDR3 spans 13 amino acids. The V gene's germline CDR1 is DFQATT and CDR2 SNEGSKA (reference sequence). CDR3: CSLAAGRTDTQYF. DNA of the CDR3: TGCAGTTTAGCAGCGGGACGCACAGATACGCAGTATTTT.

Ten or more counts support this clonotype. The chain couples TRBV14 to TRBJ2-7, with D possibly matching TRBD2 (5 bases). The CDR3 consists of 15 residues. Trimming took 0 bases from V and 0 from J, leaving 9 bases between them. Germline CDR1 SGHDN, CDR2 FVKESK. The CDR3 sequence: CASSQDSAVSYEQYF. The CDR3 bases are TGTGCCAGCAGCCAAGATAGCGCCGTCTCCTACGAGCAGTACTTC.

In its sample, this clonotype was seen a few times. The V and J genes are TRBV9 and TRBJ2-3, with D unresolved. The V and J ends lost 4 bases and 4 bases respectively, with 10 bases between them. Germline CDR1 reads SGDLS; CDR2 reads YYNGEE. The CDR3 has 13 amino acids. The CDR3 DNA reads TGTGCCAGCAGCCCAAACAACGCAGATACGCAGTATTTT. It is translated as CASSPNNADTQYF.

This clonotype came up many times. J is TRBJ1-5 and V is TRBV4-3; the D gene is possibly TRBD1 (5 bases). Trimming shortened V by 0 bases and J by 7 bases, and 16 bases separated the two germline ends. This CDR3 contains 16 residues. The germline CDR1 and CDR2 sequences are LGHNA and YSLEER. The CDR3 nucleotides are TGCGCCAGCAGCCAAGATCCGGGGCCCCCAACCCAGCCCCAGCATTTT. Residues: CASSQDPGPPTQPQHF.

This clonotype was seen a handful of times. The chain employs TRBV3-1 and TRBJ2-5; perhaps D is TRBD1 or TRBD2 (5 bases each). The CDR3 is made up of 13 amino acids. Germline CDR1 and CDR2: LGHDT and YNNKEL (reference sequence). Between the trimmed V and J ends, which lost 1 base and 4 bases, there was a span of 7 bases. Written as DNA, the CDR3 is TGTGCCAGCAGCCAAGGGGACGGAGAGACCCAGTACTTC. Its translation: CASSQGDGETQYF.

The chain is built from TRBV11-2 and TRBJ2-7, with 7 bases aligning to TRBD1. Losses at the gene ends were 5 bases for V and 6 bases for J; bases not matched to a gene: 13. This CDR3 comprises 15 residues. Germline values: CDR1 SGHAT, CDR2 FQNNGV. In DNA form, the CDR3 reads TGTGCCAGCAGCCCAGACAGGGCAGGGGCGACCGAGCAGTACTTC. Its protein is CASSPDRAGATEQYF.